This T cell receptor (beta chain) is from a study of T cells in lung cancer brain metastases (dated by TCRdb to the late 2010s). Background on the whole study: Of the 20 patients, seventeen had a history of tobacco use, with a median of roughly 41 pack-years. The primary and brain metastasis specimens were acquired a median of roughly 46 weeks apart. Of the approximately 21 patients, eighteen received no interval therapy between resection of the primary and resection of the metastasis. The study compared TCR beta CDR3 repertoires of fully resected primary non-small cell lung cancers with those of paired brain metastases. A cohort of about 20 patients was included, from whom 40 or so specimens were contributed, with one primary lung lesion and one brain metastasis obtained from each patient. An average DNA integrity number of approximately 3.7 was found in both primary and metastatic specimens, and no significant difference was detected between sites. Of the patients, approximately twelve were female and several were male, and their median age at first diagnosis was 55 to 60 years. On the study overall, not on this receptor specifically: Most clones were specific to a single lesion, and paired lesions overlapped only to a limited degree (mean Morisita index roughly 0.21). The study could not control for the effects of preoperative corticosteroids on T cell infiltration in brain metastases. DNA fragmentation in the FFPE samples may have kept the complete infiltrating T cell repertoire from being retrieved. Brain metastases had significantly fewer unique productive clones than paired primaries (median about 1,500 versus 4,500). The ten most abundant clones made up a significantly larger repertoire fraction in brain metastases than primaries, suggesting clonal expansion.

Patients had resection either for delayed recurrence of a solitary brain metastasis or for synchronous oligometastatic disease. To avoid including cancers other than NSCLC, any patient with a history of multiple malignancies was excluded. Tumor areas were macrodissected from about 5 deparaffinized 10 um unstained sections guided by marked H&E slides. All specimens were fixed in formalin and embedded in paraffin (FFPE). Genomic DNA was extracted using the AllPrep DNA/RNA FFPE Kit. From the cysteine up to the phenylalanine, the CDR3 has a length of 16 residues. The entry retains the CDR3 DNA only, 48 bases that are in frame from base 1. Between the V and J ends, shortened by 8 bases and 0 bases respectively, the junction contains 19 bases. The germline V gene yields MNHEY for CDR1 and SVGAGI for CDR2. Each sample received about 2.24 to 5.5 ug of genomic DNA as input, and the DNA input was kept equal within each pair of samples. TCR beta libraries were built with the immunoSEQ hsTCRbeta Kit using multiplexed V and J gene primers in two PCR steps. Pooled libraries, together with positive and negative controls, were sequenced on an Illumina MiSeq with a 100-cycle paired-end protocol. The study's own analysis went as follows. Raw data were processed by the immunoSEQ vendor into normalized, annotated TCR beta repertoire reports. Richness was defined as the number of unique clones by nucleotide sequence, and the iChao1 and Efron-Thisted estimators were used to extrapolate total richness. To characterize and compare the paired lesions, the analysis used Pielou's evenness, Simpson's index, the proportional abundance of the top-ten clones, and the Morisita overlap index. The source is immuneACCESS, and TCRdb retained only in-frame sequences with V and J called. Part of the clones is not carried over; for the studies checked, unresolved V genes explain less than half of this, and the remainder is unexplained. V and J calls and clone size follow that table, whereas D and trimming were derived from the DNA. In all, the sample holds 5,000 to 7,000 clones, and roughly 84% of those were seen once. The ten most abundant clones make up roughly 6.2% of the sample.

This clone was detected only a few times. Its antigen is still unknown. Base qualities are not recorded, but no much larger clone differs from it by a single base. The material sequenced was tumor tissue from a brain metastasis. What the cell subset or site label conveys for this sample: paired resected brain metastasis. In this chain, TRBV6-5 is recombined with TRBJ1-1, and perhaps TRBD1 as D gene, on 6 matching bases. This TCR was sampled from a man in his forties or fifties with non-small cell lung cancer that had spread to the brain. The base sequence is TGTGCCAGCGGTTTGATGTCAGGGGACCTGAACACTGAAGCTTTCTTT. It specifies CASGLMSGDLNTEAFF.